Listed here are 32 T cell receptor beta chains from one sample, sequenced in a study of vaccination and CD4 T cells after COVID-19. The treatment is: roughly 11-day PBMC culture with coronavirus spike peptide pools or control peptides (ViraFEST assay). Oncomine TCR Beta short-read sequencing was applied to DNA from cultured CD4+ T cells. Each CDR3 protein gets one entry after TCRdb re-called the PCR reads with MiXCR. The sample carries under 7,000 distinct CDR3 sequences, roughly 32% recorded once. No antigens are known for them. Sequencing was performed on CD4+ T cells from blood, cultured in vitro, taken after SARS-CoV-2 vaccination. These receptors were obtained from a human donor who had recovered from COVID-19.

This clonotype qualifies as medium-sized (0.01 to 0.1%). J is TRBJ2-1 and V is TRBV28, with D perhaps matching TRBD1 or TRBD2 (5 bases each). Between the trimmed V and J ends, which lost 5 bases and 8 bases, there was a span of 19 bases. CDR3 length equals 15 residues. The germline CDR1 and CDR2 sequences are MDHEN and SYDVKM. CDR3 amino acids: CASSGSGKAEDEQFF. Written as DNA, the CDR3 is TGTGCCAGCAGTGGATCAGGGAAGGCGGAGGATGAGCAGTTCTTC.

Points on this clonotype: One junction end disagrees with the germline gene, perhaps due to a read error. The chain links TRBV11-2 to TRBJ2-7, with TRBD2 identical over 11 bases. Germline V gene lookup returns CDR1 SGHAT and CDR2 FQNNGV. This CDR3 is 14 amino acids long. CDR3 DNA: TGTGCCAGCAGTCTTTCAGGGACCGGGACTAGCGGCAACTTC. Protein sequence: CASSLSGTGTSGNF.

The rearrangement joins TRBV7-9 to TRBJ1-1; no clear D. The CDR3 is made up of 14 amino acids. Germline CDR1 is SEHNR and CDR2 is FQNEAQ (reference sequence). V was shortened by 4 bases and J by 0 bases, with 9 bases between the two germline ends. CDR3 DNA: TGTGCCAGCAGCTCCCGGCCCCTGAACACTGAAGCTTTCTTT. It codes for CASSSRPLNTEAFF.

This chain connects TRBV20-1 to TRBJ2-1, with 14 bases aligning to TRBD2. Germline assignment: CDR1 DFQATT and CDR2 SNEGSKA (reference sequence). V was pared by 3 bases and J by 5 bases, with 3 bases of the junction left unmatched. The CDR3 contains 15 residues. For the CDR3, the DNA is TGCAGTGCTAGGGGGACTAGCGGGAGCAACAATGAGCAGTTCTTC. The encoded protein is CSARGTSGSNNEQFF.

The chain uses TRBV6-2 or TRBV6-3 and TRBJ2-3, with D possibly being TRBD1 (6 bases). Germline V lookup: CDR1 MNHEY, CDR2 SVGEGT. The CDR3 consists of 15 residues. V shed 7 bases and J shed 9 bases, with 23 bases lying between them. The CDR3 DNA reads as TGTGCCAGCACCGTCCCTCGGGGTGCCACAGGGACGCAGTATTTT. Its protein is CASTVPRGATGTQYF.

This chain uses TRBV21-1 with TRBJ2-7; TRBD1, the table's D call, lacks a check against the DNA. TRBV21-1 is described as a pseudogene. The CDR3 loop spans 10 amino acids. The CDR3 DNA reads TGTGCATCCGGGGGCTACGAGCAGTACTTC. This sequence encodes CASGGYEQYF.

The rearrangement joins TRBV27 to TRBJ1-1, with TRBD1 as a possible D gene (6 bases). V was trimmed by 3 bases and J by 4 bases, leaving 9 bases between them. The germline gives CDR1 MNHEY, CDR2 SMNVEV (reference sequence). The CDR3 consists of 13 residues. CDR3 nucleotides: TGTGCCAGCAGTTTGGGAGGGGGCACTGAAGCTTTCTTT. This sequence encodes CASSLGGGTEAFF.

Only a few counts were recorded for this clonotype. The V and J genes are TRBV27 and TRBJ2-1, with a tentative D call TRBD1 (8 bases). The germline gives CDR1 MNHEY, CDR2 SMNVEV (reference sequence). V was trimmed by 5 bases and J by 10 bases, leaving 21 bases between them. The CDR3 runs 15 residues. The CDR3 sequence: CASSLNSDREGEQFF. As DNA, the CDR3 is TGTGCCAGCAGTCTAAACTCGGACAGGGAGGGCGAGCAGTTCTTC.

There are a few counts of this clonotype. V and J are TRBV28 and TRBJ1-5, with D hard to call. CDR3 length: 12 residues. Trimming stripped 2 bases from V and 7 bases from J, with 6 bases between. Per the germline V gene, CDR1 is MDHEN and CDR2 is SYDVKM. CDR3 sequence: CASSLIWQPQHF. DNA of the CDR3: TGTGCCAGCAGTTTAATCTGGCAGCCCCAGCATTTT.

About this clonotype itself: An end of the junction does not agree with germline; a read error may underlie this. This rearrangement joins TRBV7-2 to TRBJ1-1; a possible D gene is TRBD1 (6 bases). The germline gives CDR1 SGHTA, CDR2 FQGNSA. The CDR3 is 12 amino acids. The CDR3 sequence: CASRDWGGEVFF. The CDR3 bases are TGTGCCAGCAGGGACTGGGGGGGCGAAGTTTTCTTT.

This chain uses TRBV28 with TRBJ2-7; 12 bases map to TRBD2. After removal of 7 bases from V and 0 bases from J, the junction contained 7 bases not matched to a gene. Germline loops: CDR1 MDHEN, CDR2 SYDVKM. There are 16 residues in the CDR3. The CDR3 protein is CASKASGRGASYEQYF. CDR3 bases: TGTGCCAGCAAGGCTAGCGGGAGGGGAGCCTCCTACGAGCAGTACTTC.

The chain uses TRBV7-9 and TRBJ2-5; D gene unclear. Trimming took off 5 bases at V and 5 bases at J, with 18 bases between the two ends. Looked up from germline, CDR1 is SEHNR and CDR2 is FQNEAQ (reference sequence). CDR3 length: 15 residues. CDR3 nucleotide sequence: TGTGCCAGCAGCCGCGTTTATGGCAGTGGGGAGACCCAGTACTTC. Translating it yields CASSRVYGSGETQYF.

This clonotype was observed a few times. The CDR3 sequence: CAISGLTGEETQYF. CDR3 nucleotides: TGTGCCATCAGTGGGTTGACAGGCGAAGAGACCCAGTACTTC. This chain links TRBV10-3 with TRBJ2-5; a weak D match, TRBD1 (6 bases). The CDR3 length is 14 residues. V lost 4 bases, J lost 3 bases, and 12 bases lay in between. The V gene's germline CDR1 is ENHRY and CDR2 SYGVKD.

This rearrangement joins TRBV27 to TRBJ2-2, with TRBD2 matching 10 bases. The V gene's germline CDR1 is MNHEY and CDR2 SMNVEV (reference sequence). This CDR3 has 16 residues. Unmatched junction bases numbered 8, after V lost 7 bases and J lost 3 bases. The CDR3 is CASKTLAGAHTGELFF. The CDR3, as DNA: TGTGCCAGCAAGACTCTAGCGGGGGCCCACACCGGGGAGCTGTTTTTT.

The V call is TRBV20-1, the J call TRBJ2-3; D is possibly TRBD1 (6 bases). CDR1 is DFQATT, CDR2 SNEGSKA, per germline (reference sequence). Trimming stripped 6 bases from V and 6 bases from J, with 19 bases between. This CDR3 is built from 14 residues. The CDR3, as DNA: TGCAGTGCAGGCCCCTACAGGGTCCCGGATACGCAGTATTTT. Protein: CSAGPYRVPDTQYF.

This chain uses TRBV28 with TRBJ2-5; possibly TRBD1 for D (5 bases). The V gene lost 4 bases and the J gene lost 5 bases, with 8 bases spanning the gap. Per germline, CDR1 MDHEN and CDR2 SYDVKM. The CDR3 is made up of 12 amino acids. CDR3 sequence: CASSWGRETQYF. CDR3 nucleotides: TGTGCCAGCAGTTGGGGCCGGGAGACCCAGTACTTC.

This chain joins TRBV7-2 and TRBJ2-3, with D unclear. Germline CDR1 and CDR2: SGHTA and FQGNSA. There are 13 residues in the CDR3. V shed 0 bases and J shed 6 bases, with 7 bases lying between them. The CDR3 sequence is CASSLARSDTQYF. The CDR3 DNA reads TGTGCCAGCAGCTTAGCCAGGAGCGATACGCAGTATTTT.

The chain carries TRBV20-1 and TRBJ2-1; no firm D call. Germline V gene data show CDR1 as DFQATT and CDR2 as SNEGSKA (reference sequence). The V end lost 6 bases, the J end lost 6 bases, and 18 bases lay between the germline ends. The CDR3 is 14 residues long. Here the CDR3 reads CSAKAIAWGNEQFF. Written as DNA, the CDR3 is TGCAGTGCGAAGGCGATAGCTTGGGGCAATGAGCAGTTCTTC.

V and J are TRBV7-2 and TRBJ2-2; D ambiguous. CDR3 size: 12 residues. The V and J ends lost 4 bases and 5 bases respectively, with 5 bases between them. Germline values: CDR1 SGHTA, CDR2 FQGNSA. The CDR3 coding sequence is TGTGCCAGCAGCTCCCGGACCGGGGAGCTGTTTTTT. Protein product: CASSSRTGELFF.

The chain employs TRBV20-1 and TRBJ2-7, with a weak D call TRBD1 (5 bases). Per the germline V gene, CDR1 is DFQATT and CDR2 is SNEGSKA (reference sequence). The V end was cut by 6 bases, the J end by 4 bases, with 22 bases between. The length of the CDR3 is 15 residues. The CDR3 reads CSATTRQTLSYEQYF. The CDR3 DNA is TGCAGTGCAACCACTCGACAGACGCTATCTTACGAGCAGTACTTC.

CDR3 bases: TGCAGCGTTTCTGGGGTCGCTGAGCAGTACTTC. Translation gives CSVSGVAEQYF. The chain couples TRBV29-1 to TRBJ2-7, with D uncertain. The germline V and J ends were trimmed by 5 bases and 7 bases, with 12 bases remaining between them. Germline V gene lookup returns CDR1 SQVTM and CDR2 ANQGSEA. The CDR3 is 11 residues long.

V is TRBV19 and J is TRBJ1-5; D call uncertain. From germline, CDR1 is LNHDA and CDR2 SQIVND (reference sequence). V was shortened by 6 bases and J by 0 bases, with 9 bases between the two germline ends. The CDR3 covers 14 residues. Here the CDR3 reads CASSSPYSNQPQHF. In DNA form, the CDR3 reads TGTGCCAGTAGCTCGCCCTATAGCAATCAGCCCCAGCATTTT.

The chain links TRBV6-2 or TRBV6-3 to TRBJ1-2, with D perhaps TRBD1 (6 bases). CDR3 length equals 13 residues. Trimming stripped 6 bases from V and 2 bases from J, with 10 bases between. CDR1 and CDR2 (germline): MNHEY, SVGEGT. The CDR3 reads CASRTGQNYGYTF. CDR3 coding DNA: TGTGCCAGCAGAACTGGACAGAACTATGGCTACACCTTC.

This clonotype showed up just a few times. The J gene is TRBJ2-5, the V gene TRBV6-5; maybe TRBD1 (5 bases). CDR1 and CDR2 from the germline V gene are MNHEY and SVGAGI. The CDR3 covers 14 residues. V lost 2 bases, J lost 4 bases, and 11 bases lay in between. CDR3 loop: CASSYARRGETQYF. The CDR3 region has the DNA TGTGCCAGCAGTTACGCTAGAAGGGGAGAGACCCAGTACTTC.

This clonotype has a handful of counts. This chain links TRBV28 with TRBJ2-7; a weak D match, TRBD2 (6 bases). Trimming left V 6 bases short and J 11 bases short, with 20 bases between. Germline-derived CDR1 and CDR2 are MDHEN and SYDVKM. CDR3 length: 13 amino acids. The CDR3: CASRSLAPGLKYF. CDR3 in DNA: TGTGCCAGCAGGTCATTGGCCCCGGGACTTAAGTACTTC.

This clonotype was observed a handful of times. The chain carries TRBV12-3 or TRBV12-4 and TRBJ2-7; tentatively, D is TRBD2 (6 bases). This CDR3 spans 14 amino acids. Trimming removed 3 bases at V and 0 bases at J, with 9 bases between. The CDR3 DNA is TGTGCCAGCAGTTTTAGCGGCAGCTCCTACGAGCAGTACTTC. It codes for CASSFSGSSYEQYF.

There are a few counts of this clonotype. The CDR3 bases are TGTGCCAGCAGTTACTCGAGTGGGGGCTATTCACCCCTCCACTTT. Its translation: CASSYSSGGYSPLHF. The genes are TRBV6-5 and TRBJ1-6, with D perhaps TRBD1 (6 bases). V was pared by 0 bases and J by 8 bases, with 11 bases between. The germline V gene encodes CDR1 MNHEY and CDR2 SVGAGI. The CDR3 length is 15 residues.

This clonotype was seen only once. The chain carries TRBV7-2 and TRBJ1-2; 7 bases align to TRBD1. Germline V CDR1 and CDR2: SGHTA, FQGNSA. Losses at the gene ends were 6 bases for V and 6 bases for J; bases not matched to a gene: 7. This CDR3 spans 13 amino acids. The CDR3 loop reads CASSFYTGDGYTF. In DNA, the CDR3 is TGTGCCAGCAGTTTTTATACAGGGGATGGCTACACCTTC.

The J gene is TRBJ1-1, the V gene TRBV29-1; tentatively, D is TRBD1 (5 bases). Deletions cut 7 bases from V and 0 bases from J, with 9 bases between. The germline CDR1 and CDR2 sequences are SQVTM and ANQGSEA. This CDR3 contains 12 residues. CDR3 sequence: CSAGTLNTEAFF. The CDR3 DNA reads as TGCAGCGCAGGGACCTTGAACACTGAAGCTTTCTTT.

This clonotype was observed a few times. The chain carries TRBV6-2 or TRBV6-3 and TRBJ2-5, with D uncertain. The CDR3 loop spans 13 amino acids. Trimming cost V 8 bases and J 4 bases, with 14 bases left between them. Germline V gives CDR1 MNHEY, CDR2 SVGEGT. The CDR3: CASGPRARETQYF. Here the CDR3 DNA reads TGTGCCAGCGGACCTAGGGCTAGAGAGACCCAGTACTTC.

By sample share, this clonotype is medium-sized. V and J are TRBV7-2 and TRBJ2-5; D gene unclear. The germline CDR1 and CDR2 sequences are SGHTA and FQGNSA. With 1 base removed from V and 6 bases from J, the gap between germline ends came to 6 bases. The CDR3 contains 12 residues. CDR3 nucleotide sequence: TGTGCCAGCAGCTTAGGAAGGCAGACCCAGTACTTC. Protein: CASSLGRQTQYF.

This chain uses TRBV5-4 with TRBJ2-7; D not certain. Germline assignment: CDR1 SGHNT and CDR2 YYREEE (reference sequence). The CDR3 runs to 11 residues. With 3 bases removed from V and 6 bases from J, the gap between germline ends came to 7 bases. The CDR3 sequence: CASSSDLEQYF. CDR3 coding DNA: TGTGCCAGCAGCTCCGACCTCGAGCAGTACTTC. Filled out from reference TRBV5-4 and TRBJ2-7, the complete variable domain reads ETGVTQSPTHLIKTRGQQVTLRCSSQSGHNTVSWYQQALGQGPQFIFQYYREEENGRGNFPPRFSGLQFPNYSSELNVNALELDDSALYLCASSSDLEQYFGPGTRLTVT.